This T cell receptor (beta chain) is from a study of T cells in Graves' hyperthyroidism and ophthalmopathy. Study conclusions and caveats: The model foresaw ophthalmopathy a median roughly 6.5 months prior to onset. Blood also contained most expanded thyroid clonotypes above 0.001.

V shed 5 bases, J shed 4 bases, and the junction held 12 bases outside the gene matches. The CDR3 extends over 18 amino acids. Germline V gene sequence: CDR1 SGHTA, CDR2 FQGTGA. The investigators amplified TCR beta CDR3 regions from RNA transcripts. The TCR CDR3 first-round RT-PCR relied on the HTBI primer set. Each CDR3 protein is one row after TCRdb ran MiXCR on the multiplex PCR reads. The table records approximately 640,000 distinct CDR3 sequences, 16% of them present only once. Patients with uncontrolled infections, other autoimmune diseases, pregnancy or lactation were excluded. This clonotype was seen a handful of times. Antigen unknown.

The gene calls are TRBV7-3 and TRBJ2-6; 9 positions match TRBD1. The material sequenced was blood. This TCR was recovered from a woman aged 25 to 39 with Graves' hyperthyroidism. CDR3 bases: TGTGCCAGCAGCCGAATTGGGACAGGGCAGGCCGGGGCCAACGTCCTGACTTTC. Encoded protein: CASSRIGTGQAGANVLTF.